Below are 24 T cell receptor beta chains sequenced from a single sample in a study of monozygotic twins with inflammatory bowel disease. TCRdb processed the 5' RACE reads again and assigns one entry to each CDR3 protein, with no DNA. Recorded for this sample: about 210,000 distinct CDR3 sequences. The sample comprised blood. The source is a human donor with ulcerative colitis or Crohn's disease, or a healthy co-twin of an affected twin (not recorded which).

CDR3 amino acids: CASTPRENTDTQYF. This rearrangement joins TRBV9 to TRBJ2-3; the D call from TCRdb, TRBD1, cannot be confirmed without DNA. Germline CDR1 and CDR2: SGDLS and YYNGEE. CDR3 size: 14 residues.

V usage is TRBV6-2 or TRBV6-3 and J usage is TRBJ2-1; TCRdb names TRBD1, which stays unverified in the absence of DNA. Germline lookup yields CDR1 MNHEY and CDR2 SVGEGT. This CDR3 has 21 amino acids. The CDR3 here is CASRGYFTLDRYGDRYNEQFF.

The chain carries TRBV25-1 and TRBJ2-3; absent DNA, TCRdb's TRBD1 call cannot be checked. Germline V CDR1 and CDR2: MGHDK, SYGVNS. This CDR3 spans 14 amino acids. CDR3 sequence: CASSELTGGDTQYF.

The chain combines TRBV18 with TRBJ2-5. The CDR3 sequence is 13 residues long. Per germline, CDR1 KGHSH and CDR2 LQKENI. The CDR3 region is CASSRSGQETQYF.

The V and J genes are TRBV5-1 and TRBJ1-2. CDR1 is SGHRS, CDR2 YFSETQ, per germline. This CDR3 has 13 residues. This CDR3 reads CASSSGLGSGYTF.

The chain has TRBV5-1 and TRBJ2-2; checking the TCRdb D call of TRBD1 is not possible without DNA. Germline CDR1 SGHRS, CDR2 YFSETQ. The CDR3 loop spans 13 amino acids. The CDR3 protein is CASNRVPSRELFF.

The chain combines TRBV6-5 with TRBJ1-1; TCRdb reports TRBD1, a call that lacks DNA to check it against. The CDR3 has 13 amino acids. CDR1 is MNHEY and CDR2 is SVGAGI in the germline V gene. CDR3 in amino acids: CASSYPGGTEAFF.

The CDR3 reads CSARGTGTNYGYTF. The chain combines TRBV20-1 with TRBJ1-2; there is no DNA to check the TCRdb D call of TRBD1. The CDR3 runs to 14 residues. Germline V gene sequence: CDR1 DFQATT, CDR2 SNEGSKA (reference sequence).

This chain links TRBV6-4 with TRBJ1-6; the D gene TCRdb calls, TRBD1, cannot be checked with no DNA. The germline V gene has CDR1 MRHNA and CDR2 SNTAGT. This CDR3 is built from 13 residues. CDR3 sequence: CASSEDRDSPLHF.

The CDR3 loop is CASSLGVQGGEQYF. The rearrangement joins TRBV7-2 to TRBJ2-7; absent DNA, TCRdb's TRBD1 call cannot be checked. CDR1 SGHTA and CDR2 FQGNSA come from the germline V gene. There are 14 residues in the CDR3.

The V gene is TRBV7-2, the J gene TRBJ2-1; lacking DNA, the TRBD1 call made by TCRdb goes unchecked. Germline V gene lookup returns CDR1 SGHTA and CDR2 FQGNSA. The CDR3 has 13 amino acids. The CDR3 protein is CASSLGITPKQFF.

This rearrangement joins TRBV11-2 to TRBJ1-5. Per germline, CDR1 SGHAT and CDR2 FQNNGV. This CDR3 contains 14 residues. CDR3 sequence reads: CASSLDPANQPQHF. Combining the CDR3 with reference TRBV11-2 and TRBJ1-5 gives the whole variable domain EAGVAQSPRYKIIEKRQSVAFWCNPISGHATLYWYQQILGQGPKLLIQFQNNGVVDDSQLPKDRFSAERLKGVDSTLKIQPAKLEDSAVYLCASSLDPANQPQHFGDGTRLSIL.

The V gene is TRBV19, the J gene TRBJ2-1; TCRdb lists TRBD1, though no DNA is available to test this call. Germline loops: CDR1 LNHDA, CDR2 SQIVND (reference sequence). The CDR3 runs 16 residues. CDR3 amino acids: CASSPLFDLQADEQFF.

The gene calls are TRBV20-1 and TRBJ2-4; as DNA is missing, the TRBD1 call by TCRdb cannot be tested. Germline V gene sequence: CDR1 DFQATT, CDR2 SNEGSKA (reference sequence). The CDR3 has 14 amino acids. The CDR3 is CSAKMDRGTDIQYF.

The genes are TRBV21-1 and TRBJ1-1; the D call of TRBD1 rests on TCRdb alone, since no DNA is present to check it. TRBV21-1 is a recognized pseudogene. This CDR3 contains 14 residues. CDR3 protein: CASSKRAGSAEAFF.

This sequence joins TRBV20-1 and TRBJ1-1; TCRdb reports TRBD1, a call that lacks DNA to check it against. Germline V CDR1 and CDR2: DFQATT, SNEGSKA (reference sequence). The CDR3 is 15 amino acids. CDR3 protein: CSAGNMQGRDTEAFF.

This sequence joins TRBV10-3 and TRBJ1-2. This CDR3 contains 14 residues. Germline V gives CDR1 ENHRY, CDR2 SYGVKD. The CDR3 here is CAISESLVLVGYTF.

The rearrangement uses TRBV7-6 and TRBJ2-2; lacking DNA, the TRBD1 call made by TCRdb goes unchecked. This CDR3 spans 16 amino acids. Germline V gene data show CDR1 as SGHVS and CDR2 as FNYEAQ. CDR3 protein: CASSRNPEANTGELFF. The full variable domain, completed using reference TRBV7-6 and TRBJ2-2, is GAGVSQSPRYKVTKRGQDVALRCDPISGHVSLYWYRQALGQGPEFLTYFNYEAQQDKSGLPNDRFSAERPEGSISTLTIQRTEQRDSAMYRCASSRNPEANTGELFFGEGSRLTVL.

The V call is TRBV15, the J call TRBJ2-7. Germline CDR1 is LNHNV and CDR2 is YYDKDF (reference sequence). There are 13 residues in the CDR3. CDR3 region: CATRGGSFYEQYF.

The V call is TRBV20-1, the J call TRBJ1-1; there is no DNA to check the TCRdb D call of TRBD1. The CDR3 extends over 12 amino acids. Germline CDR1 and CDR2: DFQATT and SNEGSKA (reference sequence). The CDR3 loop is CSAVTDTLEAFF.

The chain employs TRBV5-1 and TRBJ2-5. Germline CDR1 is SGHRS and CDR2 is YFSETQ. CDR3 length: 15 residues. The CDR3 protein is CASSLLSPVGETQYF.

This chain joins TRBV10-3 and TRBJ2-5; no DNA is available, so the TRBD1 call from TCRdb remains unchecked. The CDR3 loop spans 13 amino acids. Germline CDR1 reads ENHRY; CDR2 reads SYGVKD. The CDR3: CAISESQGETQYF.

The CDR3 sequence: CSAGLSYNEQFF. The J gene is TRBJ2-1, the V gene TRBV20-1. The CDR3 runs to 12 residues. The germline gives CDR1 DFQATT, CDR2 SNEGSKA (reference sequence).

The chain uses TRBV6-5 and TRBJ1-1. Germline V gene sequence: CDR1 MNHEY, CDR2 SVGAGI. The CDR3 sequence is 11 residues long. The chain's CDR3 is CASLPSREAFF.